The clone carrying this TCR beta chain was seen just once. The sample comes from a study of blood T cell repertoires in COVID-19. The V segment lost 6 bases and the J segment 11 bases; nucleotides outside the gene matches: 6. Germline-derived CDR1 and CDR2 are MNHEY and SVGEGT. The CDR3 totals 11 residues. TCRdb's copy holds only in-frame clones and misses some; the assay was immunoSEQ multiplex PCR. The sample consists of approximately 240,000 clones, around nine tenths of them appearing once. The receptor was derived from a woman younger than 35 who had recovered from COVID-19. The sample comprised peripheral blood. The V gene is TRBV6-2 or TRBV6-3, the J gene TRBJ1-2, with 7 bases identical to TRBD1. Here the CDR3 DNA reads TGTGCCAGCAGCCGGGGGACAGCGTACACCTTC. Its translation: CASSRGTAYTF.